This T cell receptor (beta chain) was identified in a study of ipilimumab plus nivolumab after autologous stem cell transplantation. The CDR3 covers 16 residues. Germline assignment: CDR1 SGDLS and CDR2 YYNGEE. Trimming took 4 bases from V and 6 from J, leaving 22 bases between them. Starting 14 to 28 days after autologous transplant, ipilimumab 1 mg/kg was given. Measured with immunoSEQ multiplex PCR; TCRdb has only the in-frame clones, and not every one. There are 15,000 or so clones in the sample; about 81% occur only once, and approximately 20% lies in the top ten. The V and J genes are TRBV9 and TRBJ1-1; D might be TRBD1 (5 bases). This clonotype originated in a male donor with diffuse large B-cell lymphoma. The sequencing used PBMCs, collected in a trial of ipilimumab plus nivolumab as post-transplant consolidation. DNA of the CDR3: TGTGCCAGCAGCCCTACCCCCGGGACCGCCCCTTCTGAAGCTTTCTTT. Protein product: CASSPTPGTAPSEAFF.